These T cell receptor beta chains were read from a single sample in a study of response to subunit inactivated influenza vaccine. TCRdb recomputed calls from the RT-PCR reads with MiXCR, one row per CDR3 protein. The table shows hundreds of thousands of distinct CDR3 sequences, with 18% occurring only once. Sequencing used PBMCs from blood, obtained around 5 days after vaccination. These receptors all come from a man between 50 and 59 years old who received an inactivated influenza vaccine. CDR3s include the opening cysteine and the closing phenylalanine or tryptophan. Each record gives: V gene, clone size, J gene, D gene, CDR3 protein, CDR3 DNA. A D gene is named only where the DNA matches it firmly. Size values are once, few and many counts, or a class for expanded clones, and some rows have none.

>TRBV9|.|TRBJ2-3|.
CASRDNPQGTTDTQYF
TGTGCCAGCAGAGATAACCCACAGGGTACCACAGATACGCAGTATTTT
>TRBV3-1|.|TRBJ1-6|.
CASSPGVSYNSPLHF
TGTGCCAGCAGCCCGGGGGTGTCCTATAATTCACCCCTCCACTTT
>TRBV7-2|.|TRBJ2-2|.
CASSLSDGTGGLFF
TGTGCCAGCAGCTTAAGCGATGGGACCGGGGGGCTGTTTTTT
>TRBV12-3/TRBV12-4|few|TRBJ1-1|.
CASRNVGGSNTEAFF
TGTGCCAGTAGAAACGTAGGGGGATCGAACACTGAAGCTTTCTTT
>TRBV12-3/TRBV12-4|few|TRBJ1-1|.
CASSFADEAFF
TGTGCCAGCAGTTTCGCGGACGAAGCTTTCTTT
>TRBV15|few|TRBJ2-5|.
CATSRDEETQYF
TGTGCCACCAGCAGAGATGAGGAGACCCAGTACTTC
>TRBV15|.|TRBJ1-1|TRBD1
CATSRQGALMTEAFF
TGTGCCACCAGCCGTCAGGGGGCCTTGATGACTGAAGCTTTCTTT
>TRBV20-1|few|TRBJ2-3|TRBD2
CSAVPPGGLGDTQYF
TGCAGTGCCGTCCCTCCGGGAGGGCTTGGAGATACGCAGTATTTT
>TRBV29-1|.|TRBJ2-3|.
CSVEMGRGGNTQYF
TGCAGCGTTGAAATGGGACGGGGTGGAAATACGCAGTATTTT
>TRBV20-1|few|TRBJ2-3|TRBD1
CSAKQGVGTDTQYF
TGCAGTGCTAAACAGGGGGTGGGCACAGATACGCAGTATTTT
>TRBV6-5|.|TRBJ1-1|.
CASSYSAFALEHPEAFF
TGTGCCAGCAGTTACTCAGCGTTCGCGTTAGAGCACCCTGAAGCTTTCTTT
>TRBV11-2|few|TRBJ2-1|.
CASSLRAAQEQFF
TGTGCCAGCAGCTTAAGAGCAGCCCAGGAGCAGTTCTTC
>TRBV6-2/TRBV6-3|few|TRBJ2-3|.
CASSYPDVEQYF
TGTGCCAGCAGTTACCCGGACGTCGAGCAGTATTTT
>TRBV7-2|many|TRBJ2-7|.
CASSLRLGQNYEQYF
TGTGCCAGCAGCTTAAGACTTGGACAGAACTACGAGCAGTACTTC
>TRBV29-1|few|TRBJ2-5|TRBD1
CSARSGTGAPETQYF
TGCAGCGCCCGATCGGGGACAGGGGCGCCAGAGACCCAGTACTTC
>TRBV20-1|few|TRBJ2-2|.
CSAGTLTGELFF
TGCAGTGCAGGGACCCTCACCGGGGAGCTGTTTTTT
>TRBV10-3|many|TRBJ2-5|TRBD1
CATSTGEETQYF
TGTGCCACCTCTACAGGGGAAGAGACCCAGTACTTC
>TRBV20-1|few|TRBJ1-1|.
CSGLGEETEAFF
TGCAGTGGCTTAGGGGAGGAAACTGAAGCTTTCTTT
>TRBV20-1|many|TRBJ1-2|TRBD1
CSASGTDYGYTF
TGCAGTGCTTCCGGGACAGATTATGGCTACACCTTC
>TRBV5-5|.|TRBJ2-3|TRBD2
CASSDPGGSDTQYF
TGTGCCAGCAGCGACCCGGGAGGGTCAGATACGCAGTATTTT
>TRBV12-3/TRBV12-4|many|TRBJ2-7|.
CASSTGSLNEQYF
TGTGCCAGCAGTACGGGGAGCCTTAACGAGCAGTACTTC
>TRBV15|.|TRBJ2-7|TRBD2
CATSEGLAVYEQYF
TGTGCCACCAGCGAAGGACTAGCGGTCTACGAGCAGTACTTC
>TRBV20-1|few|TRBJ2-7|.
CSARRGGGSYEQYF
TGCAGTGCTCGGAGGGGAGGGGGCTCCTACGAGCAGTACTTC
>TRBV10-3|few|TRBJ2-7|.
CAISGGVEQYF
TGTGCCATCAGTGGGGGTGTCGAGCAGTACTTC
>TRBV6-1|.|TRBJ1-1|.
CASTTDDDGEAFF
TGTGCCAGCACCACCGATGACGACGGTGAGGCTTTCTTT
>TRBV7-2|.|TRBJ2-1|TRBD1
CASSSKGTGGYNEQFF
TGTGCCAGCAGCTCGAAGGGGACAGGGGGATACAATGAGCAGTTCTTC
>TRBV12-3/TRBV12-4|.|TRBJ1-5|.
CASSTGGPQHF
TGTGCCAGCAGTACCGGGGGGCCCCAGCATTTT
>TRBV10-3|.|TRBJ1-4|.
CAISVSASEKLFF
TGTGCCATCAGTGTGTCTGCTTCTGAAAAACTGTTTTTT
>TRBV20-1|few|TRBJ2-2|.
CSARGLVRGSANTGELFF
TGCAGTGCTAGAGGTTTAGTGCGGGGCAGTGCGAACACCGGGGAGCTGTTTTTT
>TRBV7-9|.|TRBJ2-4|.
CASSSLAGTNIQYF
TGTGCCAGCAGCTCCCTGGCAGGGACAAACATTCAGTACTTC
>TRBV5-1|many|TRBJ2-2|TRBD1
CASSSTGTGSGELFF
TGCGCCAGCAGCTCAACCGGGACAGGGTCCGGGGAGCTGTTTTTT
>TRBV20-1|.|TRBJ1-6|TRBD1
CSAGTVISPLHF
TGCAGTGCCGGGACAGTGATTTCACCCCTCCACTTT
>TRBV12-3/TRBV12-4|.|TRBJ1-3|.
CASSLGRPSGNTIYF
TGTGCCAGCAGTTTAGGACGGCCCTCTGGAAACACCATATATTTT
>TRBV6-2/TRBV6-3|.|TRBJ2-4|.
CASSYFGAKNIQYF
TGTGCCAGCAGTTACTTCGGAGCCAAAAACATTCAGTACTTC
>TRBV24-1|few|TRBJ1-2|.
CATSGSYGYTF
TGTGCCACCAGTGGTAGTTATGGCTACACCTTC
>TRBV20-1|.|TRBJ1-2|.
CSARTDRGGYGYTF
TGCAGTGCTAGAACCGACCGCGGCGGCTATGGCTACACCTTC
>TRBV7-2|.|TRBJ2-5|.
CASSPTIMKTQYF
TGTGCCAGCAGCCCGACTATTATGAAGACCCAGTACTTC
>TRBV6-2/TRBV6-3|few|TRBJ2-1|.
CASSYQQTGYNEQFF
TGTGCCAGCAGTTACCAGCAGACGGGATACAATGAGCAGTTCTTC
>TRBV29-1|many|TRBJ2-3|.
CSVEDRGGSTDTQYF
TGCAGCGTTGAAGATCGCGGCGGTAGCACAGATACGCAGTATTTT
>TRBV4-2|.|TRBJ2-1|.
CASSHPTPTNEQFF
TGTGCCAGCAGCCATCCTACCCCGACCAATGAGCAGTTCTTC
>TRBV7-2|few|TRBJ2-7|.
CASSSDLGGYEQYF
TGTGCCAGCAGCTCGGACCTTGGAGGGTACGAGCAGTACTTC
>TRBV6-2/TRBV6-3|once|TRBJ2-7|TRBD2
CASTHRTGLAGIYEQYF
TGTGCCAGCACCCACCGAACGGGACTAGCGGGGATCTACGAGCAGTACTTC
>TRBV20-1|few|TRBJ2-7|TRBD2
CSALSGGYSYEQYF
TGCAGTGCTCTTAGCGGGGGGTATTCCTACGAGCAGTACTTC
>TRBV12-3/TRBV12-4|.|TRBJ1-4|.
CASSPNWGYEKLFF
TGTGCCAGCAGTCCAAACTGGGGGTATGAAAAACTGTTTTTT
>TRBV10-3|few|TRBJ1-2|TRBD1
CAISPSRGDYGYTF
TGTGCCATCAGTCCTAGCAGGGGGGACTATGGCTACACCTTC
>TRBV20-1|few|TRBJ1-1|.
CSVSDSSNTEAFF
TGCAGTGTCTCGGACAGTTCGAACACTGAAGCTTTCTTT
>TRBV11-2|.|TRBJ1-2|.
CATEVSYGYTF
TGTGCCACCGAGGTATCTTATGGCTACACCTTC
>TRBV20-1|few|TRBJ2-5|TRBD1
CSARAGQAGLETQYF
TGCAGTGCTAGAGCAGGACAGGCAGGCCTAGAGACCCAGTACTTC